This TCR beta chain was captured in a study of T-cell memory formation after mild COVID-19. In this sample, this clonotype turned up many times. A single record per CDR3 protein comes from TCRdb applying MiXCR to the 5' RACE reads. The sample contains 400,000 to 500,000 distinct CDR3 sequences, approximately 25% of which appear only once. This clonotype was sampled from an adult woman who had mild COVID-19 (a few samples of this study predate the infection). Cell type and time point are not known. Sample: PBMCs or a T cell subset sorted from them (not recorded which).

CDR3 sequence: CAIAGGEYF. The CDR3 DNA follows: TGCGCCATCGCAGGGGGGGAGTACTTC. The rearrangement joins TRBV4-3 to TRBJ2-7, with D tentatively TRBD1 or TRBD2 (7 bases each). The CDR3 length is 9 residues. Trimming shortened V by 10 bases and J by 11 bases, and 12 bases separated the two germline ends. Germline CDR1 LGHNA, CDR2 YSLEER.